What follows are 5 T cell receptor beta chains derived from one specimen sequenced in a study of post-analysis software for immune sequencing data (dated by TCRdb to between 2015 and 2017). The sample's time point label, decoded: second blood draw from one MS patient after hematopoietic stem cell transplantation. Libraries were prepared through PCR. The instrument given in TCRdb is Illumina HiSeq 2500. To reduce PCR and sequencing biases, unique molecular identifiers were built into the TCR beta cDNA libraries. The public reads were reanalyzed by TCRdb: fastp trimming at Q25, MiXCR alignment, in-frame beta chains only. CDR3 protein duplicates are merged, each entry listing the most common genes and DNA. The sample data list some 160,000 distinct CDR3 sequences, and around 34% of these were observed just once. The ten largest account for under 30% of the sample. The sequenced sample was blood, obtained after autologous hematopoietic stem cell transplantation. Receptors were obtained from a girl aged 5-17 years with multiple sclerosis. Donor details come from another sample of the same person, matched by shared clones.

This clonotype was counted only a few times. As DNA, the CDR3 is TGCAGCGTTGGCGACAGGTGGAATCAGCCCCAGCATTTT. It translates to CSVGDRWNQPQHF. The chain employs TRBV29-1 and TRBJ1-5; weak D call: TRBD1 (6 bases). V was cut by 4 bases and J by 4 bases, with 11 bases left in between. The V gene's germline CDR1 is SQVTM and CDR2 ANQGSEA. The CDR3 is 13 residues long.

The rearrangement links TRBV6-6 to TRBJ2-3, with TRBD2 identical over 8 bases. V gave up 6 bases and J gave up 4 bases; unmatched junction bases: 9. This CDR3 has 15 amino acids. The germline V gene has CDR1 MNHNY and CDR2 SVGAGI (reference sequence). The CDR3 DNA reads as TGTGCCAGCAGCTCACCGGGACTAGGATCAGATACGCAGTATTTT. Translating gives CASSSPGLGSDTQYF.

This clonotype was picked up many times. V usage is TRBV4-2 and J usage is TRBJ2-7, with D possibly being TRBD2 (6 bases). V was trimmed by 5 bases and J by 5 bases, leaving 13 bases between them. The CDR3 length is 13 residues. Germline V gene data show CDR1 as LGHNA and CDR2 as YNFKEQ. The CDR3 reads CASSYGTPNEQYF. CDR3 nucleotide sequence: TGTGCCAGCAGCTACGGGACTCCTAACGAGCAGTACTTC.

The table lists this clonotype with many counts. J is TRBJ2-1 and V is TRBV20-1, with D unresolved. V gave up 0 bases and J gave up 5 bases, with 14 bases separating them. Germline values: CDR1 DFQATT, CDR2 SNEGSKA (reference sequence). This CDR3 comprises 15 residues. The CDR3 loop reads CSARDPRTLNNEQFF. CDR3 DNA sequence: TGCAGTGCTAGAGATCCGCGGACCTTAAACAATGAGCAGTTCTTC.

This clonotype was seen ten or more times. The V gene is TRBV11-2, the J gene TRBJ2-3; D gene unclear. The germline V gene has CDR1 SGHAT and CDR2 FQNNGV. The CDR3 runs to 12 residues. V dropped 3 bases and J dropped 0 bases, with 1 base sitting between them. The CDR3, as DNA: TGTGCCAGCAGCTTCAGCACAGATACGCAGTATTTT. Translated: CASSFSTDTQYF.